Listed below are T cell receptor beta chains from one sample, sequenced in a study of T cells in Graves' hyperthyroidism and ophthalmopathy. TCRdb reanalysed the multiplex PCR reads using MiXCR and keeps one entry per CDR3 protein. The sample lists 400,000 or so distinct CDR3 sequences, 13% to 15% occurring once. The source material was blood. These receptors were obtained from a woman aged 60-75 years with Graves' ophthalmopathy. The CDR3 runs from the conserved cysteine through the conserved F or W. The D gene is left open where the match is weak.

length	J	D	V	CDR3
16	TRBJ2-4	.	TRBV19	CASSTWDVLAKNIQYF
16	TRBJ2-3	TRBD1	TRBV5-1	CASSRAGTGGTDTQYF
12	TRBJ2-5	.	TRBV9	CASSSKQETQYF
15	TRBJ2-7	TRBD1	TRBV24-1	CATSLTGQGDYEQYF
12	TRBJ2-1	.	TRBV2	CASRPELNEQFF
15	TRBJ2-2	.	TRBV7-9	CASSLGFGGTGELFF
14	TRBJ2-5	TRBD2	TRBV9	CASSIRRGGSPGYF
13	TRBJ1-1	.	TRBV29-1	CSVEGRARTEAFF
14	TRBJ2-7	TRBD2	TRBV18	CASSHSGRTYEQYF
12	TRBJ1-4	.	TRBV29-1	CSVAASGEKLFF
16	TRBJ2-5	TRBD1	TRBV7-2	CASSLGSIRGRGTQYF
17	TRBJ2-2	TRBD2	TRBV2	CASRRGLAGSNTGELFF
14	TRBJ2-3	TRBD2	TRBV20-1	CSASLREGTDTQYF
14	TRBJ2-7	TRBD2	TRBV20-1	CSAPSGTRMSEQYF
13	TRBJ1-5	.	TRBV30	CAWSLKGNQPQHF
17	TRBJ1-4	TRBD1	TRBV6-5	CASSYGRPGGGYEKLFF
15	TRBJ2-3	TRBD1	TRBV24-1	CATSERTGQTDTQYF
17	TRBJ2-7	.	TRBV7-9	CASSNLGLSSMTYEQYF
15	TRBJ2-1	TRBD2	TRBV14	CASSHLAGSYNEQFF
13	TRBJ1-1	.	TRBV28	CASSRRENTEAFF
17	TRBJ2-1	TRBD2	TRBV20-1	CSARVVSGRTSRNEQFF
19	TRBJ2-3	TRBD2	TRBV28	CASSFLGQGSGRATDTQYF
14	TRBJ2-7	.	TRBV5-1	CASSVRDISYEQYF
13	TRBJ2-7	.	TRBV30	CAWSVQGYYEQYF
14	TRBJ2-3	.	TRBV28	CASIEGLAAGTQYF
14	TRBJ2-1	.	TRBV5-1	CASSLGGANNEQFF
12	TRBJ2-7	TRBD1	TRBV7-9	CASGQGPYEQYF
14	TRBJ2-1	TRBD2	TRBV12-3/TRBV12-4	CASSLGLAKNEQFF
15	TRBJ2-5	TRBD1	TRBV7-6	CASSLMGQGQETQYF
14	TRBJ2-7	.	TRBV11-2	CASSSEQGSYEQYF
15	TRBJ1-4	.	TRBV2	CASSSDTPGDEKLFF
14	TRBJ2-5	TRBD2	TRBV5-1	CASTGSRGSETQYF
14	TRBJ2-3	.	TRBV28	CASSSGTNTDTQYF
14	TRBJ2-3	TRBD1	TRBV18	CASSPTGLTDTQYF
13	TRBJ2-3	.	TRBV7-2	CASSFGVGDTQYF
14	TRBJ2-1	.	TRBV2	CASSPLANGNEQFF
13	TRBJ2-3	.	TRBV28	CASSATRTDTQYF
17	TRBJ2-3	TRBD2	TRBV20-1	CSARLFGLATYSDTQYF
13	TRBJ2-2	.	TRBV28	CASSLGYPGELFF
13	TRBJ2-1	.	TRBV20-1	CSAPPRPLSEQFF
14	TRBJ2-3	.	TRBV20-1	CSARVRGLTDTQYF
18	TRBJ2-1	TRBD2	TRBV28	CASSSPGERGTSGNEQFF
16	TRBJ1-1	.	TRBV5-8	CASSLLVSGGNTEAFF
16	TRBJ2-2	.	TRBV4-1	CASSQGAADLTGELFF
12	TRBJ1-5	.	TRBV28	CASSSSVQPQHF
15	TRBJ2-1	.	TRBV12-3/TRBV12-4	CASSLRDTWYNEQFF
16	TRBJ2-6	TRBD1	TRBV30	CAQSGQGLSGANVLTF
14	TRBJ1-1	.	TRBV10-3	CAISVRQSNTEAFF
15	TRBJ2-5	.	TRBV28	CASSSLRWGQETQYF
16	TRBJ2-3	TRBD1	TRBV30	CAWSVPGQGLSDTQYF